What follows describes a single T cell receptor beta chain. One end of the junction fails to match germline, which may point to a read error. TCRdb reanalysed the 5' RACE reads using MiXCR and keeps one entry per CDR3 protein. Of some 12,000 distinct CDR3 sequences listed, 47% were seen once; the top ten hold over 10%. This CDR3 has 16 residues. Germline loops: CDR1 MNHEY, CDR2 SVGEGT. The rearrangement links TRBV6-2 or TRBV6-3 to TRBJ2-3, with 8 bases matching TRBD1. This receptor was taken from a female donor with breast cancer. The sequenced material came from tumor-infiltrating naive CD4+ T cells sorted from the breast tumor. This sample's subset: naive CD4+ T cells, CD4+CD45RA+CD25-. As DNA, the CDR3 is TGTGCCAGCACAACCGAGGGACAGGCAAGCACAGATATGCAGTATTTT. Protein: CASTTEGQASTDMQYF.